These 10 T cell receptor beta chains share one sample of origin, sequenced in a study of persistence of HIV-infected CD4 T cells. This was the immunoSEQ version 4 assay in survey mode. This table comes from immunoSEQ multiplex PCR, and its TCRdb copy is limited to in-frame clones, with some not included. The sample lists roughly 32,000 clones, roughly four fifths occurring once. Cells were stimulated with overlapping HIV-1 Gag 15-mer peptides. Sorted nonresponding memory CD4+ T cells were CD40L-negative, CD69-negative, CD45RO-high. These TCRs are of unknown antigen specificity. The source material was CD4+ T cells sorted from PBMCs after 18-hour stimulation, sampled from a patient who received antiretroviral therapy. These receptors originate from an adult woman with HIV who was CMV-seropositive.

This clone has only one observation. V usage is TRBV21-1 and J usage is TRBJ2-3; the D call of TRBD1 is as the table states it, not checked on the DNA. TRBV21-1 is marked as a pseudogene. CDR3 length: 18 amino acids. CDR3 protein: CASSKPHGRTECTDTQYF. As DNA, the CDR3 is TGTGCCAGCAGCAAACCCCACGGTCGGACAGAATGCACAGATACGCAGTATTTT.

The chain links TRBV28 to TRBJ2-3, with 10 bases that match TRBD1. CDR3 length equals 14 residues. V was clipped by 5 bases and J by 7 bases; unmatched bases: 6. Germline values: CDR1 MDHEN, CDR2 SYDVKM. The CDR3 sequence is CASSGTGVGNTQYF. CDR3 in DNA: TGTGCCAGCAGTGGGACAGGGGTAGGGAATACGCAGTATTTT.

The gene calls are TRBV7-2 and TRBJ2-7; D is unresolved. Per germline, CDR1 SGHTA and CDR2 FQGNSA. The CDR3 is 13 amino acids. With 3 bases removed from V and 2 bases from J, the gap between germline ends came to 8 bases. CDR3: CASSLAPTYEQYF. CDR3 nucleotide sequence: TGTGCCAGCAGCTTGGCTCCTACCTACGAGCAGTACTTC.

This clone has only one observation. V usage is TRBV6-5 and J usage is TRBJ2-7, with 10 bases matching TRBD2. V trimming: 7 bases; J trimming: 5 bases; junction bases outside the gene matches: 8. The CDR3 consists of 14 residues. CDR1 and CDR2 (germline): MNHEY, SVGAGI. CDR3: CASKPLAGLDEQYF. CDR3 sequence (DNA): TGTGCCAGCAAGCCACTAGCGGGACTTGACGAGCAGTACTTC.

The chain links TRBV2 to TRBJ2-3, with a tentative D call TRBD2 (6 bases). The germline V gene encodes CDR1 SNHLY and CDR2 FYNNEI. The V and J ends lost 6 bases and 1 base respectively, with 20 bases between them. This CDR3 has 17 amino acids. CDR3 DNA: TGTGCCAGCAGGCCCAGAGCGTGGGGGACTGGCACAGATACGCAGTATTTT. This sequence encodes CASRPRAWGTGTDTQYF.

This chain links TRBV5-1 with TRBJ2-5; tentatively, D is TRBD2 (5 bases). V lost 4 bases, J lost 1 base, and 11 bases lay in between. Germline V gene data show CDR1 as SGHRS and CDR2 as YFSETQ. The CDR3 consists of 14 residues. CDR3 protein: CASSRLAGQETQYF. CDR3 sequence (DNA): TGCGCCAGCAGCCGCTTGGCGGGCCAAGAGACCCAGTACTTC.

The rearrangement joins TRBV28 to TRBJ1-6, with D tentatively TRBD1 (6 bases). The germline V gene has CDR1 MDHEN and CDR2 SYDVKM. Trimming took 5 bases from V and 3 from J, leaving 14 bases between them. This CDR3 is built from 16 residues. The CDR3 spells CASSPSGAYYNSPLHF. Here the CDR3 DNA reads TGTGCCAGCAGTCCATCGGGGGCCTACTATAATTCACCCCTCCACTTT.

The chain is built from TRBV6-1 and TRBJ1-5; 7 bases line up with TRBD1. J lost 5 bases, V lost 8 bases, and 12 bases had no gene match. Germline V gives CDR1 MNHNS, CDR2 SASEGT. The CDR3 sequence is 15 residues long. The CDR3 spells CASDRKQGVYQPQHF. In DNA form, the CDR3 reads TGTGCCAGCGATCGGAAGCAGGGGGTTTATCAGCCCCAGCATTTT.

In the case of this clone: The junction and the germline gene differ at one end; a read error may be behind it. Other DNA sequences in this specimen translate into the identical CDR3. The chain is built from TRBV7-2 and TRBJ2-2; D gene ambiguous. The V gene's germline CDR1 is SGHTA and CDR2 FQGNSA. The CDR3 extends over 15 amino acids. The CDR3 protein is CASSSRTASSGELFF. In nucleotides, the CDR3 is TGTGCCAGTAGCTCCCGGACCGCGTCGTCGGGGGAGCTGTTTTTT.

V is TRBV11-3 and J is TRBJ2-1, with TRBD1 matching 7 bases. The germline CDR1 and CDR2 sequences are SGHNT and YENEEA. The CDR3 has 14 residues. Germline trimming cut 5 bases from V and 9 bases from J; bases unmatched to any gene: 10. CDR3 nucleotides: TGTGCCAGCAGCCCTAGGACAGGAGGACGTGAGCAGTTCTTC. The encoded protein is CASSPRTGGREQFF.